This T cell receptor beta chain was found in a study of T cells in Graves' hyperthyroidism and ophthalmopathy. The PBMCs studied were ones that came from about 9.9 ml fresh peripheral blood. RNA transcripts were the template for amplifying TCR beta CDR3 regions. TCR CDR3 underwent first-round RT-PCR with the HTBI primer set. TCRdb reanalysed the multiplex PCR reads using MiXCR and keeps one entry per CDR3 protein. The data show about 840,000 distinct CDR3 sequences, roughly 37% seen once. Germline V gene lookup returns CDR1 SGHTA and CDR2 FQGNSA. The CDR3 has 13 amino acids. V lost 5 bases, J lost 11 bases, and 13 bases lay in between. This clonotype was counted at least ten times.

The chain uses TRBV7-2 and TRBJ1-6, with D uncertain. This receptor was obtained from a young man with Graves' hyperthyroidism. The specimen sequenced was blood. The CDR3 DNA sequence: TGTGCCAGCAGCCAAAGCGGGCCGACACCCCTCCACTTT. It yields the protein CASSQSGPTPLHF. The full variable domain, completed using reference TRBV7-2 and TRBJ1-6, is GAGVSQSPSNKVTEKGKDVELRCDPISGHTALYWYRQSLGQGLEFLIYFQGNSAPDKSGLPSDRFSAERTGGSVSTLTIQRTQQEDSAVYLCASSQSGPTPLHFGNGTRLTVT.